The 18 T cell receptor beta chains below come from one sample, sequenced in a study of PD-1 and CTLA-4 blockade in melanoma. The assay was immunoSEQ multiplex PCR, and TCRdb's table has in-frame clones only and misses some. The table includes around 21,000 clones, approximately 90% detected once. Sequenced here: CD8+ T cells from peripheral blood, sampled before anti-PD-1 treatment. The receptors shown here come from a human donor with melanoma.

The V call is TRBV27, the J call TRBJ1-2; D is uncertain. Germline V lookup: CDR1 MNHEY, CDR2 SMNVEV (reference sequence). Trimming took off 4 bases at V and 4 bases at J, with 7 bases between the two ends. The CDR3 is 12 residues long. In DNA form, the CDR3 reads TGTGCCAGCAGTTCGGGCGGCTATGGCTACACCTTC. This codes for CASSSGGYGYTF.

The chain is built from TRBV3-1 (or the pseudogene TRBV3-2) and TRBJ1-1; D gene unclear. The germline V gene has CDR1 LGHDT and CDR2 YNNKEL (reference sequence). V was shortened by 4 bases and J by 0 bases, with 12 bases between the two germline ends. The length of the CDR3 is 15 residues. CDR3 in amino acids: CASSPLNTLNTEAFF. The CDR3 region has the DNA TGTGCCAGCAGCCCCCTTAACACCCTGAACACTGAAGCTTTCTTT.

This chain uses TRBV5-4 with TRBJ1-2; D is unclear. CDR1 SGHNT and CDR2 YYREEE come from the germline V gene (reference sequence). The length of the CDR3 is 12 residues. V was clipped by 9 bases and J by 4 bases, with 13 bases between them. DNA for the CDR3: TGTGCCATTCCCGAGGTACCCTATGGCTACACCTTC. Translation gives CAIPEVPYGYTF.

The rearrangement joins TRBV30 to TRBJ2-7; possibly TRBD2 for D (6 bases). The CDR3 totals 12 residues. CDR1 is GTSNPN and CDR2 is SVGIG in the germline V gene (reference sequence). Between the trimmed V and J ends, which lost 3 bases and 5 bases, there was a span of 11 bases. CDR3 DNA: TGTGCCTGGAGGGGGGGTTTCCACGAGCAGTACTTC. Translating gives CAWRGGFHEQYF. Full variable domain (outside the CDR3, taken from reference TRBV30 and TRBJ2-7): SQTIHQWPATLVQPVGSPLSLECTVEGTSNPNLYWYRQAAGRGLQLLFYSVGIGQISSEVPQNLSASRPQDRQFILSSKKLLLSDSGFYLCAWRGGFHEQYFGPGTRLTVT.

This chain connects TRBV27 to TRBJ2-2; D gene unclear. The CDR3 loop spans 15 amino acids. CDR1 MNHEY and CDR2 SMNVEV come from the germline V gene (reference sequence). Trimming stripped 3 bases from V and 5 bases from J, with 13 bases between. The CDR3: CASSFSQGKTGELFF. For the CDR3, the DNA is TGTGCCAGCAGTTTTAGCCAAGGGAAAACCGGGGAGCTGTTTTTT.

V gene TRBV12-3 or TRBV12-4 combines with J gene TRBJ2-7, with 8 bases aligning to TRBD1. The ends lost 8 bases at V and 9 bases at J; junction bases unmatched: 6. The CDR3 is 11 residues long. CDR3 nucleotide sequence: TGTGCCAGCGCCGGGACAGGTGGGCAGTACTTC. It encodes CASAGTGGQYF.

This chain joins TRBV19 and TRBJ2-6; perhaps TRBD1 as D (6 bases). From germline, CDR1 is LNHDA and CDR2 SQIVND (reference sequence). Trimming left V 2 bases short and J 0 bases short, with 11 bases between. The CDR3 runs to 17 residues. Here the CDR3 DNA reads TGTGCCAGTAGTATAACAGGGCCCAACTCTGGGGCCAACGTCCTGACTTTC. It translates to CASSITGPNSGANVLTF.

The J gene is TRBJ1-3, the V gene TRBV7-2, with TRBD1 as a possible D gene (5 bases). Per germline, CDR1 SGHTA and CDR2 FQGNSA. The CDR3 is 13 amino acids. V gave up 3 bases and J gave up 6 bases, with 9 bases separating them. The CDR3 is CASSFVRENTIYF. CDR3 sequence (DNA): TGTGCCAGCAGCTTTGTCAGGGAAAACACCATATATTTT. The variable domain in full, with the rest retrieved from reference TRBV7-2 and TRBJ1-3, is GAGVSQSPSNKVTEKGKDVELRCDPISGHTALYWYRQSLGQGLEFLIYFQGNSAPDKSGLPSDRFSAERTGGSVSTLTIQRTQQEDSAVYLCASSFVRENTIYFGEGSWLTVV.

This sequence joins TRBV21-1 and TRBJ1-1. TRBV21-1 is annotated as a pseudogene. The CDR3 consists of 13 residues. In nucleotides, the CDR3 is TGTGCCAGCAGGAAACACATGAGCGCTGAAGCTTTCTTT. Translated: CASRKHMSAEAFF.

This chain uses TRBV11-2 with TRBJ1-5; D remains unclear. V lost 3 bases to trimming and J lost 6 bases, with 9 bases between them. The CDR3 sequence is 13 residues long. CDR1 and CDR2 (germline): SGHAT, FQNNGV. The CDR3 loop reads CASSLELGQPQHF. CDR3 in DNA: TGTGCCAGCAGCTTGGAATTGGGTCAGCCCCAGCATTTT.

The rearrangement links TRBV7-6 to TRBJ2-1, with 9 bases fitting TRBD2. This CDR3 is 14 amino acids long. CDR1 and CDR2 (germline): SGHVS, FNYEAQ. The V segment lost 4 bases and the J segment 10 bases; nucleotides outside the gene matches: 8. The CDR3 DNA follows: TGTGCCAGCAGCTCGATTACTAGCGGGTTCGAGCAGTTCTTC. Amino acid sequence: CASSSITSGFEQFF.

The chain is built from TRBV28 and TRBJ1-1, with a tentative D call TRBD1 (5 bases). Germline V CDR1 and CDR2: MDHEN, SYDVKM. The CDR3 contains 13 residues. V lost 10 bases and J lost 3, with 15 bases in between. This CDR3 reads CATGGGMDTEAFF. CDR3 DNA: TGTGCCACCGGGGGGGGTATGGACACTGAAGCTTTCTTT.

The gene calls are TRBV5-5 and TRBJ2-3; no firm D call. Germline V gene lookup returns CDR1 SGHKS and CDR2 YYEKEE (reference sequence). CDR3 length equals 15 residues. V shed 0 bases and J shed 0 bases, with 8 bases lying between them. CDR3 sequence (DNA): TGTGCCAGCAGCTTGGAGCAGTTTAGCACAGATACGCAGTATTTT. As protein: CASSLEQFSTDTQYF. The entire variable domain, with the rest obtained from reference TRBV5-5 and TRBJ2-3, is as follows: DAGVTQSPTHLIKTRGQQVTLRCSPISGHKSVSWYQQVLGQGPQFIFQYYEKEERGRGNFPDRFSARQFPNYSSELNVNALLLGDSALYLCASSLEQFSTDTQYFGPGTRLTVL.

The V gene is TRBV28, the J gene TRBJ2-7, with a possible D match to TRBD2 (5 bases). The CDR3 is 18 residues long. Trimming shortened V by 4 bases and J by 4 bases, and 26 bases separated the two germline ends. Per the germline V gene, CDR1 is MDHEN and CDR2 is SYDVKM. CDR3 sequence: CASSSLPSTSGYLYEQYF. The CDR3 coding sequence is TGTGCCAGCAGTTCACTACCGTCCACCAGCGGCTATTTGTACGAGCAGTACTTC.

This clone was seen a handful of times. The chain carries TRBV5-4 and TRBJ2-3; possible D gene TRBD1, 5 bases. This CDR3 has 14 amino acids. The germline V gene has CDR1 SGHNT and CDR2 YYREEE (reference sequence). V was trimmed by 0 bases and J by 6 bases, leaving 11 bases between them. In DNA form, the CDR3 reads TGTGCCAGCAGCTTGGGACTGGGGCTGGATACGCAGTATTTT. Its protein product is CASSLGLGLDTQYF.

V and J are TRBV11-2 and TRBJ1-1; a weak D match, TRBD1 (5 bases). Germline CDR1 and CDR2: SGHAT and FQNNGV. The CDR3 consists of 15 residues. With 1 base removed from V and 0 bases from J, the gap between germline ends came to 9 bases. The CDR3 protein is CASSLAGTMNTEAFF. The CDR3 DNA reads as TGTGCCAGCAGCTTAGCGGGGACCATGAACACTGAAGCTTTCTTT.

The chain is built from TRBV6-5 and TRBJ1-2; D possibly corresponds to TRBD1 (5 bases). Per the germline V gene, CDR1 is MNHEY and CDR2 is SVGAGI. V was trimmed by 7 bases and J by 4 bases, leaving 16 bases between them. This CDR3 comprises 14 residues. CDR3 protein: CASILGTRVYGYTF. Here the CDR3 DNA reads TGTGCCAGCATACTGGGGACTCGCGTCTATGGCTACACCTTC.

This clone showed up just once. The chain links TRBV7-9 to TRBJ1-5, with D possibly matching TRBD1 (6 bases). V gave up 5 bases and J gave up 7 bases, with 18 bases separating them. CDR1 and CDR2 from the germline V gene are SEHNR and FQNEAQ (reference sequence). The CDR3 has 15 amino acids. The CDR3: CASSREGGTEQPQHF. The CDR3 DNA sequence: TGTGCCAGCAGCCGGGAGGGGGGAACGGAGCAGCCCCAGCATTTT.